These T cell receptor beta chains were read from a single sample in a study of PD-L1 blockade in urothelial cancer. Some clones are missing from TCRdb's copy, which holds only in-frame ones; the method was immunoSEQ multiplex PCR. The sample lists around 60,000 clones; about 76% were seen once. The specimen was PBMCs, collected around atezolizumab (anti-PD-L1) treatment. These receptors were collected from a man between 65 and 85 years old with urothelial cancer. The CDR3 runs from the conserved cysteine through the conserved F or W. Each record gives: V gene, J gene, CDR3 length, D gene, clone size, CDR3 DNA, CDR3 protein. D genes are given only for firm matches. Some rows mark clone size as missing; the rest say once, few, many or name a class of expanded clone.

v_call: TRBV9; j_call: TRBJ1-1; cdr3_length: 14; d_call: TRBD1; clone_size: .; cdr3_nt: TGTGCCAGCAGCGAGGACAGGTCGAACACTGAAGCTTTCTTT; cdr3_aa: CASSEDRSNTEAFF
v_call: TRBV7-9; j_call: TRBJ2-1; cdr3_length: 15; d_call: TRBD2; clone_size: .; cdr3_nt: TGTGCCAGCAAGGATGAGACTAGCGTAAACAATGAGCAGTTCTTC; cdr3_aa: CASKDETSVNNEQFF
v_call: TRBV28; j_call: TRBJ2-1; cdr3_length: 14; d_call: .; clone_size: .; cdr3_nt: TGTGCCAGCATGGGCGCGAGCTCCTACAATGAGCAGTTCTTC; cdr3_aa: CASMGASSYNEQFF
v_call: TRBV30; j_call: TRBJ1-4; cdr3_length: 12; d_call: .; clone_size: once; cdr3_nt: TGTGCCTGGGGGCGAACTAATGAAAAACTGTTTTTT; cdr3_aa: CAWGRTNEKLFF
v_call: TRBV27; j_call: TRBJ1-2; cdr3_length: 14; d_call: .; clone_size: .; cdr3_nt: TGTGCCAGCAGACTTCAGGGAGGGAACTATGGCTACACCTTC; cdr3_aa: CASRLQGGNYGYTF
v_call: TRBV14; j_call: TRBJ1-2; cdr3_length: 16; d_call: .; clone_size: few; cdr3_nt: TGTGCCAGCAGCCAAGCAGGGGACTACTTCTCCTATGGCTACACCTTC; cdr3_aa: CASSQAGDYFSYGYTF
v_call: TRBV30; j_call: TRBJ2-7; cdr3_length: 19; d_call: .; clone_size: .; cdr3_nt: TGTGCCTGGAGTCCCCAAACGTTTTCTAGCGAACAGTTCCCCTACGAGCAGTACTTC; cdr3_aa: CAWSPQTFSSEQFPYEQYF
v_call: TRBV7-8; j_call: TRBJ2-2; cdr3_length: 14; d_call: .; clone_size: .; cdr3_nt: TGTGCCAGCAGCTTAGTTGGGGGCGCCGGGGAGCTGTTTTTT; cdr3_aa: CASSLVGGAGELFF
v_call: TRBV4-2; j_call: TRBJ1-1; cdr3_length: 17; d_call: TRBD1; clone_size: .; cdr3_nt: TGTGCCAGCAGCCTATCAGGGACAGGGAGGATGAACACTGAAGCTTTCTTT; cdr3_aa: CASSLSGTGRMNTEAFF
v_call: TRBV7-2; j_call: TRBJ1-2; cdr3_length: 16; d_call: .; clone_size: .; cdr3_nt: TGTGCCAGCAGTCACCAAATCGGCGGGGATGGCTATGGCTACACCTTC; cdr3_aa: CASSHQIGGDGYGYTF
v_call: TRBV28; j_call: TRBJ1-4; cdr3_length: 15; d_call: .; clone_size: .; cdr3_nt: TGTGCCAGCAGTTTAAACCCGGGAACTAATGAAAAACTGTTTTTT; cdr3_aa: CASSLNPGTNEKLFF
v_call: TRBV10-1; j_call: TRBJ2-7; cdr3_length: 15; d_call: TRBD1; clone_size: .; cdr3_nt: TGCGCCAGCAGTGCGTCCGGGACAGGGAACTACGAGCAGTACTTC; cdr3_aa: CASSASGTGNYEQYF
v_call: TRBV7-2; j_call: TRBJ1-2; cdr3_length: 13; d_call: TRBD1; clone_size: .; cdr3_nt: TGTGCCAGCTCTGTTAGACAGGGGGCGAATGAGACCTTC; cdr3_aa: CASSVRQGANETF
v_call: TRBV7-9; j_call: TRBJ1-3; cdr3_length: 18; d_call: .; clone_size: .; cdr3_nt: TGTGCCAGCAGCTTATCCTTCTCCGGGACCCTGGGCGGGGGCACCATATATTTT; cdr3_aa: CASSLSFSGTLGGGTIYF
v_call: TRBV5-1; j_call: TRBJ1-3; cdr3_length: 16; d_call: .; clone_size: .; cdr3_nt: TGCGCCAGCAGCCGCAGTGGGGGCCCTTCTGGAAACACCATATATTTT; cdr3_aa: CASSRSGGPSGNTIYF
v_call: TRBV18; j_call: TRBJ2-1; cdr3_length: 16; d_call: TRBD2; clone_size: .; cdr3_nt: TGTGCCAGCTCACCACCTCTAGCGGGGGCCACCCATGAGCAGTTCTTC; cdr3_aa: CASSPPLAGATHEQFF
v_call: TRBV19; j_call: TRBJ2-7; cdr3_length: 15; d_call: TRBD1; clone_size: .; cdr3_nt: TGTGCCAGTAGCAAAGGACAGGGGTCTTACTACGAGCAGTACTTC; cdr3_aa: CASSKGQGSYYEQYF
v_call: TRBV7-7; j_call: TRBJ2-3; cdr3_length: 19; d_call: .; clone_size: .; cdr3_nt: TGTGCTAGCAGCTTAGCCTTGGGGGCCCTTAGCGCAAGCACAGATACGCAGTATTTT; cdr3_aa: CASSLALGALSASTDTQYF
v_call: TRBV19; j_call: TRBJ1-1; cdr3_length: 12; d_call: TRBD1; clone_size: .; cdr3_nt: TGTGCCAGTAGTCTAACGGACAGGGAAGCTTTCTTT; cdr3_aa: CASSLTDREAFF
v_call: TRBV7-6; j_call: TRBJ2-2; cdr3_length: 15; d_call: TRBD1; clone_size: many; cdr3_nt: TGTGCCAGCAGCTTAGTAACAGGGGACACCGGGGAGCTGTTTTTT; cdr3_aa: CASSLVTGDTGELFF
v_call: TRBV19; j_call: TRBJ2-5; cdr3_length: 14; d_call: .; clone_size: .; cdr3_nt: TGTGCCAGTAGTATAGACAGGGACCAAGAGACCCAGTACTTC; cdr3_aa: CASSIDRDQETQYF
v_call: TRBV5-1; j_call: TRBJ2-7; cdr3_length: 16; d_call: .; clone_size: .; cdr3_nt: TGCGCCAGCAGCTTGGATATAACGGGAGCCCCCTACGAGCAGTACTTC; cdr3_aa: CASSLDITGAPYEQYF
v_call: TRBV5-3; j_call: TRBJ2-5; cdr3_length: 15; d_call: TRBD2; clone_size: .; cdr3_nt: TGTGCCAGAAGCTTACGGCGGGAGGGCCAAGAGACCCAGTACTTC; cdr3_aa: CARSLRREGQETQYF
v_call: TRBV5-4; j_call: TRBJ1-3; cdr3_length: 17; d_call: TRBD1; clone_size: .; cdr3_nt: TGTGCCAGCAGCCCGGGGACAGGGGGCGGATTTGGAAACACCATATATTTT; cdr3_aa: CASSPGTGGGFGNTIYF
v_call: TRBV27; j_call: TRBJ1-2; cdr3_length: 14; d_call: TRBD1; clone_size: .; cdr3_nt: TGTGCCAGCAGTACGCGGACAGGGAACTATGGCTACACCTTC; cdr3_aa: CASSTRTGNYGYTF
v_call: TRBV6-6; j_call: TRBJ2-5; cdr3_length: 15; d_call: TRBD1; clone_size: .; cdr3_nt: TGTGCCAGCAGTTCCCGGGACAGGGGGCAAGAGACCCAGTACTTC; cdr3_aa: CASSSRDRGQETQYF
v_call: TRBV19; j_call: TRBJ1-2; cdr3_length: 15; d_call: .; clone_size: .; cdr3_nt: TGTGCCAGTAGTATAGGGGGGACACCAGTGCGCGGCTACACCTTC; cdr3_aa: CASSIGGTPVRGYTF
v_call: TRBV2; j_call: TRBJ2-1; cdr3_length: 15; d_call: TRBD2; clone_size: .; cdr3_nt: TGTGCCAGCAGTGAACAGCGGGAGGCATACAATGAGCAGTTCTTC; cdr3_aa: CASSEQREAYNEQFF
v_call: TRBV7-9; j_call: TRBJ2-2; cdr3_length: 18; d_call: TRBD1; clone_size: few; cdr3_nt: TGTGCCAGCAGCCCCCCCCGCCGGGACAGAGCTTACACCGGGGAGCTGTTTTTT; cdr3_aa: CASSPPRRDRAYTGELFF
v_call: TRBV5-8; j_call: TRBJ1-4; cdr3_length: 17; d_call: .; clone_size: .; cdr3_nt: TGTGCCAGCAGCTTGGTCTCCTCAGGGGCGTCGCGGGAAAAACTGTTTTTT; cdr3_aa: CASSLVSSGASREKLFF
v_call: TRBV2; j_call: TRBJ2-5; cdr3_length: 16; d_call: TRBD2; clone_size: .; cdr3_nt: TGTGCCAGCAGTGAAGTATTGACTAGCGGGATGGAGACCCAGTACTTC; cdr3_aa: CASSEVLTSGMETQYF
v_call: TRBV12-5; j_call: TRBJ1-1; cdr3_length: 11; d_call: .; clone_size: once; cdr3_nt: TGTGCTAGTGGTTTGACATCGGAAGCTTTCTTT; cdr3_aa: CASGLTSEAFF
v_call: TRBV28; j_call: TRBJ2-2; cdr3_length: 17; d_call: .; clone_size: .; cdr3_nt: TGTGCCAGCAGTTCATTGGGAAAAGGTCGGGGCACCGGGGAGCTGTTTTTT; cdr3_aa: CASSSLGKGRGTGELFF
v_call: TRBV29-1; j_call: TRBJ2-1; cdr3_length: 13; d_call: TRBD2; clone_size: .; cdr3_nt: TGCAGCGCTGGGACCGGGACTAGCGTAGAGCAGTTCTTC; cdr3_aa: CSAGTGTSVEQFF
v_call: TRBV7-8; j_call: TRBJ2-1; cdr3_length: 13; d_call: .; clone_size: once; cdr3_nt: TGTGCCAGCAGCTTCCGGGGTTACAATGAGCAGTTCTTC; cdr3_aa: CASSFRGYNEQFF
v_call: TRBV5-1; j_call: TRBJ1-1; cdr3_length: 15; d_call: TRBD1; clone_size: .; cdr3_nt: TGCGCCAGCAGCTTATACCGGGACAGGGACACTGAAGCTTTCTTT; cdr3_aa: CASSLYRDRDTEAFF
v_call: TRBV5-5; j_call: TRBJ2-5; cdr3_length: 17; d_call: TRBD2; clone_size: .; cdr3_nt: TGTGCCAGCAGCTTGGGACTAGCGGGAGATAGGGAGGAGACCCAGTACTTC; cdr3_aa: CASSLGLAGDREETQYF
v_call: TRBV7-2; j_call: TRBJ1-1; cdr3_length: 14; d_call: .; clone_size: .; cdr3_nt: TGTGCCAGCACCCTGACAGGTATGAACACTGAAGCTTTCTTT; cdr3_aa: CASTLTGMNTEAFF
v_call: TRBV19; j_call: TRBJ2-3; cdr3_length: 16; d_call: TRBD1; clone_size: once; cdr3_nt: TGTGCCAGCCGGGACAGGGGTGGAGTTGGCACAGATACGCAGTATTTT; cdr3_aa: CASRDRGGVGTDTQYF